What follows is one T cell receptor (beta chain) and its context. No antigen is known for it. No qualities accompany the bases; no much larger clone lies one base away. This sample was taken from a study of blood T cell repertoires in COVID-19 (dated by TCRdb to 2020 to 2022). In terms of the full investigation: Samples covering the acute and convalescent phases of COVID-19 were provided by collaborators in the United States, Italy and Spain. Where available, HLA class I and class II types were obtained from metadata supplied by the sample provider rather than from assay-based typing. The samples were drawn from two sources: the first 160 participants of the ongoing ImmuneRACE study, and 950 to 1,500 subjects contributed by 6 global collaborators. Subjects who had been exposed to COVID-19, were actively infected with it, or had recovered from it provided the deeply sampled blood TCRbeta repertoires that made up the dataset. The material from the prospective study consisted of cDNA or gDNA derived from T cells, B-cell-depleted T cells, or PBMCs. The repertoires were released in a freely available public database meant as a resource for research on the immune response to SARS-CoV-2. Nearly every sample came with metadata listing a de-identified subject ID, COVID-19 status, age in years and sex. What the study reported, not specific to this receptor: The amount of clinical and demographic metadata varied by source and participant and was provided uncurated.

Including the terminal cysteine and phenylalanine, the CDR3 comprises 19 residues. Only the CDR3 DNA is retained, 57 bases long and in frame from the first base. The germline V gene supplies CDR1 KGHSH and CDR2 LQKENI. Unmatched junction bases come to 14, with V trimmed by 6 bases and J by 2 bases. The collaborating institutions used their own protocols to collect whole blood in K2EDTA tubes. For TCRbeta analysis, collaborators shipped samples as frozen whole blood, isolated PBMCs, or DNA extracted from either of those sample types. TCRbeta CDR3 regions were amplified from genomic DNA by means of the immunoSEQ Assay, a bias-controlled multiplex PCR. Per the original workflow: Nucleated cell counts per sample were estimated from amplification of reference gene primers within the assay. Sequence reads were collapsed and filtered to measure the absolute abundance of every unique TCRbeta CDR3 rearrangement. Productive Simpson clonality was computed per sample as the square root of Simpson's diversity index over productive rearrangements. TCRdb mirrors the immuneACCESS table, restricted to in-frame sequences. Some clones are absent from its copies; in checked studies, under half trace to an unresolved V gene, and the reason for the others is unknown. V and J calls and clone size follow that table, whereas D and trimming were derived from the DNA. The sample contains some 34,000 clones, more than 80% of them found a single time. Jointly, the top ten make up roughly 7% of the sample.

Recombination connected TRBV18 to TRBJ2-3; 13 junctional bases match TRBD2. This clonotype was sampled from a human donor in a cohort sampled during active COVID-19. Source material: peripheral blood. Here is the DNA: TGTGCCAGCTCCCGGACTAGCGGGAGTAGGGGGGGCCACACAGATACGCAGTATTTT. Translated, this is CASSRTSGSRGGHTDTQYF.